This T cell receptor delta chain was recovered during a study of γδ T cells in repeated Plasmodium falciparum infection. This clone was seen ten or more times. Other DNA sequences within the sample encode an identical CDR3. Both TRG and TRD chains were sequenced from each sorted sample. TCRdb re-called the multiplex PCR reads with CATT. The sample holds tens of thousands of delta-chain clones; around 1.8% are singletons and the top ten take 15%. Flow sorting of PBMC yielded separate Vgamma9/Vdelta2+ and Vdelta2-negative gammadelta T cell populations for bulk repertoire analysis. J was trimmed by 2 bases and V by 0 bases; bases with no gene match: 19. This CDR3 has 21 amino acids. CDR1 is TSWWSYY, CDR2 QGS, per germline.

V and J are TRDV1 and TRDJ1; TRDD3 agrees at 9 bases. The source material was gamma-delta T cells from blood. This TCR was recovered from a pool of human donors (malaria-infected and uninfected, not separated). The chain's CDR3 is CALGELRPGGLGTLRTDKLIF. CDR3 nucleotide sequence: TGTGCTCTTGGGGAACTCCGCCCTGGGGGATTAGGAACTTTACGAACCGATAAACTCATCTTT.